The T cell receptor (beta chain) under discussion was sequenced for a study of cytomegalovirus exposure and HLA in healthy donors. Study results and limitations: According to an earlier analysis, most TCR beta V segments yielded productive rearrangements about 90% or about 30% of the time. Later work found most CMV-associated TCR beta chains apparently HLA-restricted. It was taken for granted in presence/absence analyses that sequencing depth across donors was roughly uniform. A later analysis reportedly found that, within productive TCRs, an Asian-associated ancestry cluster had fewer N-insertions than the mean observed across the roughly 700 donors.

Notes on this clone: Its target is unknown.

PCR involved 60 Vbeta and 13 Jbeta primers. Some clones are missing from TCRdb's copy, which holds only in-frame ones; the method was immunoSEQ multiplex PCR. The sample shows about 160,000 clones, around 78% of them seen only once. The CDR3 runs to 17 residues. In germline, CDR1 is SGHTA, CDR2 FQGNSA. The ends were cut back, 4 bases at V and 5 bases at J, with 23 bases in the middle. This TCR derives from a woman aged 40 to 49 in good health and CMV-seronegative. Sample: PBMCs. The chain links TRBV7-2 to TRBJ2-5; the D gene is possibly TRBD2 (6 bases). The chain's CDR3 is CASSSNPGLSLGETQYF. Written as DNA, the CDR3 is TGTGCCAGCAGCTCGAACCCGGGACTCTCCCTGGGGGAGACCCAGTACTTC.